The following is a T cell receptor beta chain sequence with its context. Its antigen remains unidentified. Described time point: cycle 4 day 1 (C4D1), after 6 weeks of nivolumab. No patient escaped relapse after autologous stem cell transplantation, and brentuximab vedotin exposure varied. Starting with thawed PBMCs, CD4+ T cells were purified by magnetic negative selection. The data belong to a study of PD-1 blockade in classical Hodgkin lymphoma. The study, taken as a whole, reports: CD8+ TCR diversity did not rise significantly by C4D1, unlike CD4+. Newly diagnosed patients were reported to exhibit reduced baseline TCR diversity relative to healthy donors. Nivolumab initiated under 1 year post-ASCT led to patient exclusion.

Germline CDR1 MDHEN, CDR2 SYDVKM. V lost 4 bases and J 1 base, leaving 3 bases between the germline ends. The CDR3 consists of 12 residues. The assay was immunoSEQ multiplex PCR, and TCRdb's table has in-frame clones only and misses some. This sample has around 28,000 clones, with around 87% found just once. This sequence originates from a human donor with classical Hodgkin lymphoma. Sequenced here: CD4+ T cells from blood, sampled before the fourth cycle of nivolumab. This chain joins TRBV28 and TRBJ2-3; D unclear. In nucleotides, the CDR3 is TGTGCCAGCAGTTCCGGCACAGATACGCAGTATTTT. It encodes CASSSGTDTQYF.